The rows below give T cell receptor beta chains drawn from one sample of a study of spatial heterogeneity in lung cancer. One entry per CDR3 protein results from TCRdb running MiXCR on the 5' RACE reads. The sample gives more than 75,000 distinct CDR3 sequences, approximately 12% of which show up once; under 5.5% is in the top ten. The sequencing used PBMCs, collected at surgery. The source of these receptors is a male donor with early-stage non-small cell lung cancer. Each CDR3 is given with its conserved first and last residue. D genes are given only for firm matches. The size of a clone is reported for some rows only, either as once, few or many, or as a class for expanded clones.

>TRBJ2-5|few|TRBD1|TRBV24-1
TGTGCCACCAGTGATGTGGGACAGGGGAGAGGAGAGACCCAGTACTTC
CATSDVGQGRGETQYF
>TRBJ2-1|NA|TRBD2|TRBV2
TGTGCCAGCAGCTCGGGGACTAGCGGAGAGCAGTTCTTC
CASSSGTSGEQFF
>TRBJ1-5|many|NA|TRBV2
TGTGCCAGCTCAGAAGAAGGGCTAGGGAATCAGCCCCAGCATTTT
CASSEEGLGNQPQHF
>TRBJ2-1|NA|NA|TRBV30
TGTGCCTGGACAGAGGAGGTCCGCAATGAGCAGTTCTTC
CAWTEEVRNEQFF
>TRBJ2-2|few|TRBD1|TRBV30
TGTGCCTGGAGAAGGACAGGGGCCACCGGGGAGCTGTTTTTT
CAWRRTGATGELFF
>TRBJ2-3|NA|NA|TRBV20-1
TGCAGTGCTGGGGCTAGCGCTTCAGATACGCAGTATTTT
CSAGASASDTQYF
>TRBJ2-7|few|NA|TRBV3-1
TGTGCCAGCAGCCAAGATCGGGTTCGCGAGCAGTACTTC
CASSQDRVREQYF
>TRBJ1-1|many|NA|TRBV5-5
TGTGCCAGCACCATTGGAGCGAACACTGAAGCTTTCTTT
CASTIGANTEAFF
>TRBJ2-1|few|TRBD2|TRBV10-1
TGCGCCAGCAGTGAGTCGAGGACTAGCGGACACAATGAGCAGTTCTTC
CASSESRTSGHNEQFF
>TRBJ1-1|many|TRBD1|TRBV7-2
TGTGCCAGCAGCTTATGGACAGGGGCTGAAGCTTTCTTT
CASSLWTGAEAFF
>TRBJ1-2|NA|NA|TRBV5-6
TGTGCCAGCAGCCGCAAGACAGTTAACTATGGCTACACCTTC
CASSRKTVNYGYTF
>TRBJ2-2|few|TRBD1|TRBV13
TGTGCCAGCATCCTTCCCGGGACAGGAATCACCGGGGAGCTGTTTTTT
CASILPGTGITGELFF
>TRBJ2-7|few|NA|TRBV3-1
TGTGCCAGCAGCCAAGGACTATCGAACCCCTACGAGCAGTACTTC
CASSQGLSNPYEQYF
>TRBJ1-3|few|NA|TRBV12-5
TGTGCTAGCGACACACGGAACCCCATCTCTGGAAACACCATATATTTT
CASDTRNPISGNTIYF
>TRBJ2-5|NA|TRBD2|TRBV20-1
TGCAGTGCTAGCCGGACTAGGAGGCTTGAGACCCAGTACTTC
CSASRTRRLETQYF
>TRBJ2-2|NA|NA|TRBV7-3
TGTGCCAGCAAAACGGGGCCCACCGGGGAGCTGTTTTTT
CASKTGPTGELFF
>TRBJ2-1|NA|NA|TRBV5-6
TGTGCCAGCAGCTTGGGCCCGATTGGGTTCTTC
CASSLGPIGFF
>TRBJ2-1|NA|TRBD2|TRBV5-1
TGCGCCAGCAGCCCCGGACTAGCGGGAAGGGATGAGCAGTTCTTC
CASSPGLAGRDEQFF
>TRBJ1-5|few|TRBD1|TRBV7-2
TGTGCCAGCAGCTTACCGGGACAGGGGAACAATCAGCCCCAGCATTTT
CASSLPGQGNNQPQHF
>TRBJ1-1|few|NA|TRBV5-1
TGCGCCAGCAGCTTTCCGGGAAACACTGAAGCTTTCTTT
CASSFPGNTEAFF
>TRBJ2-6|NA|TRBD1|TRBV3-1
TGTGCCAGCAGCCATACAGGGGCTTCTGGGGCCAACGTCCTGACTTTC
CASSHTGASGANVLTF
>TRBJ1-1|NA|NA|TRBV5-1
TGCGCCAGCAGCTTGGGAGGGCTGAACACTGAAGCTTTCTTT
CASSLGGLNTEAFF
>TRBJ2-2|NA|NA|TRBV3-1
TGTGCCAGCCCGACTACAGGGGAGCTGTTTTTT
CASPTTGELFF
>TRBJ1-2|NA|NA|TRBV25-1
TGTGCCAGCAGTCTCTATCCGGACGGCCGGGCTGGCTACACCTTC
CASSLYPDGRAGYTF
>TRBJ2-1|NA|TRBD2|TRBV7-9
TGTGCCAGCAGCCCTCGAGCTAGCGGGGACAATGAGCAGTTCTTC
CASSPRASGDNEQFF
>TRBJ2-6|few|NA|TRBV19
TGTGCCAGTAGTCCCCTCCCTTCTGGGGCCAACGTCCTGACTTTC
CASSPLPSGANVLTF
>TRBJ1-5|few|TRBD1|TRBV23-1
TGCGCCAGCCCTGAGAAGGGGGCCATTCAGCCCCAGCATTTT
CASPEKGAIQPQHF
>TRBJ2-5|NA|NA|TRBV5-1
TGCGCCAGCAGCCCCTATGGGTACCAAGAGACCCAGTACTTC
CASSPYGYQETQYF
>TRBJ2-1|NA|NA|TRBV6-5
TGTGCCAGCAGTATAACACCGAGCTCCTACAATGAGCAGTTCTTC
CASSITPSSYNEQFF
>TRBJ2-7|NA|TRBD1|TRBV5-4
TGTGCCAGCAGCCGGGACAGGGCGAGTTACGAGCAGTACTTC
CASSRDRASYEQYF
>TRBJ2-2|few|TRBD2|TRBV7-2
TGTGCCAGCAGCCTTCTTCTAGCGGGAGTAAAGGGGAACACCGGGGAGCTGTTTTTT
CASSLLLAGVKGNTGELFF
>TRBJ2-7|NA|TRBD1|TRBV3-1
TGTGCCAGCAGCCAAGTCAGGACAGGGACAAACGAGCAGTACTTC
CASSQVRTGTNEQYF
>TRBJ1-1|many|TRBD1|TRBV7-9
TGTGCCAGCAGCTCACAGGGGGTCACTGAAGCTTTCTTT
CASSSQGVTEAFF
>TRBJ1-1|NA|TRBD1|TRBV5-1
TGCGCCAGCGCAACAGGGGTTGAAGCTTTCTTT
CASATGVEAFF
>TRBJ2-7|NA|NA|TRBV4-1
TGCGCCAGCAGCCAAGTGGGCGGTAGCTACGAGCAGTACTTC
CASSQVGGSYEQYF
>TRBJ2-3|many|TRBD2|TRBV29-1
TGCAGCGTGGGGGGGGACTCTGATACGCAGTATTTT
CSVGGDSDTQYF
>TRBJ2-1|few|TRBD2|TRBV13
TGTGCCAGCAGCCTGGGACTAGCGGGAGGGCTGCGTGAGCAGTTCTTC
CASSLGLAGGLREQFF
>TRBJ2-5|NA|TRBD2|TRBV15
TGTGCCACCAGCACCGGGAATAGCGGGAGAGGAAAGACCCAGTACTTC
CATSTGNSGRGKTQYF
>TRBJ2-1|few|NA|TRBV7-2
TGTGCCAGCAGCTTAGAGGGGCGTGTCGATGAGCAGTTCTTC
CASSLEGRVDEQFF
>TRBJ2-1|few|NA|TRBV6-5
TGTGCCAGCAGCCCTCCACTAGCCGCCTACAATGAGCAGTTCTTC
CASSPPLAAYNEQFF